A single sample is the source of the 20 T cell receptor beta chains below, sequenced in a study of blood T cell repertoires in COVID-19. Data came from immunoSEQ multiplex PCR; TCRdb stores just in-frame clones and leaves some out. The table has some 270,000 clones, around 90% seen once. The sequencing sample was made of peripheral blood. The receptor source for this set is a woman aged 55-69 years with COVID-19, enrolled during active disease.

The chain has TRBV18 and TRBJ1-6; tentatively, D is TRBD1 (6 bases). V lost 1 base, J lost 7 bases, and 17 bases lay in between. Germline values: CDR1 KGHSH, CDR2 LQKENI. The CDR3 is made up of 17 amino acids. The CDR3 coding sequence is TGTGCCAGCTCACCACAAGGTTGGGGGCGCGAGAATTCACCCCTCCACTTT. Translated, it gives CASSPQGWGRENSPLHF.

The rearrangement uses TRBV7-2 and TRBJ2-1, with 11 bases that match TRBD2. Germline values: CDR1 SGHTA, CDR2 FQGNSA. The CDR3 has 17 residues. Trimming cost V 5 bases and J 5 bases; bases outside gene matches: 11. The CDR3 protein is CASSQGGLTSGDNEQFF. CDR3 nucleotide sequence: TGTGCCAGCAGCCAAGGAGGACTGACTAGCGGGGACAATGAGCAGTTCTTC.

This rearrangement joins TRBV7-2 to TRBJ2-6; D might be TRBD2 (7 bases). CDR3 length: 19 amino acids. Germline CDR1 SGHTA, CDR2 FQGNSA. The germline V and J ends were trimmed by 4 bases and 0 bases, with 19 bases remaining between them. The DNA for the CDR3 is TGTGCCAGCAGCTCCCTAAGGGGGACTATCAGCTCTGGGGCCAACGTCCTGACTTTC. The encoded protein is CASSSLRGTISSGANVLTF.

This chain joins TRBV7-9 and TRBJ1-1; D not resolved. CDR3 length: 14 residues. Germline-derived CDR1 and CDR2 are SEHNR and FQNEAQ (reference sequence). V lost 0 bases and J 1 base, leaving 6 bases between the germline ends. The CDR3 loop reads CASSLAAKNTEAFF. The CDR3 nucleotides are TGTGCCAGCAGCTTAGCGGCAAAGAACACTGAAGCTTTCTTT.

The genes are TRBV2 and TRBJ1-1; D unclear. Trimming took 3 bases from V and 3 from J, leaving 5 bases between them. There are 12 residues in the CDR3. The germline gives CDR1 SNHLY, CDR2 FYNNEI. CDR3 sequence (DNA): TGTGCCAGCAGTGACGCGGACACTGAAGCTTTCTTT. It is translated as CASSDADTEAFF.

The rearrangement joins TRBV4-1 to TRBJ2-7; no clear D. V gave up 0 bases and J gave up 7 bases, with 10 bases separating them. Germline-derived CDR1 and CDR2 are MGHRA and YSYEKL. This CDR3 region has 13 residues. In DNA form, the CDR3 reads TGCGCCAGCAGCCAAGATTCGAGGCGGGAGCAGTACTTC. Its translation: CASSQDSRREQYF.

This clone was picked up a small number of times. At the DNA level, this CDR3 is encoded by other sequences in the same sample as well. The V gene is TRBV11-3, the J gene TRBJ1-1; D remains unclear. Trimming shortened V by 0 bases and J by 1 base, and 3 bases separated the two germline ends. This CDR3 contains 13 residues. The germline V gene has CDR1 SGHNT and CDR2 YENEEA. CDR3 DNA sequence: TGTGCCAGCAGCTTAGACAGGAACACTGAAGCTTTCTTT. Translating it yields CASSLDRNTEAFF.

The chain links TRBV5-6 to TRBJ2-1; TRBD1 matches 7 bases. Looked up from germline, CDR1 is SGHDT and CDR2 is YYEEEE. V lost 4 bases and J lost 5; bases outside the gene matches: 9. This CDR3 is 15 amino acids long. CDR3 in amino acids: CASSRTGQINNEQFF. CDR3 DNA: TGTGCCAGCAGCCGAACGGGACAGATCAACAATGAGCAGTTCTTC. Using reference TRBV5-6 and TRBJ2-1 for the parts outside the CDR3, the full variable domain is DAGVTQSPTHLIKTRGQQVTLRCSPKSGHDTVSWYQQALGQGPQFIFQYYEEEERQRGNFPDRFSGHQFPNYSSELNVNALLLGDSALYLCASSRTGQINNEQFFGPGTRLTVL.

V gene TRBV7-6 combines with J gene TRBJ2-3; D may be TRBD2 (7 bases). This CDR3 is 17 amino acids long. From germline, CDR1 is SGHVS and CDR2 FNYEAQ. Trimming stripped 5 bases from V and 1 base from J, with 19 bases between. CDR3 DNA sequence: TGTGCCAGCAGCCCGCCCCGAGGGGGGGAGGGCACAGATACGCAGTATTTT. Translation: CASSPPRGGEGTDTQYF.

This chain links TRBV30 with TRBJ1-1; 9 bases align to TRBD1. Germline lookup yields CDR1 GTSNPN and CDR2 SVGIG (reference sequence). The CDR3 sequence is 14 residues long. V was pared by 4 bases and J by 6 bases, with 9 bases of the junction left unmatched. Written as DNA, the CDR3 is TGTGCCTGGACACAGGGGGCGTTAAGGTCTGAAGCTTTCTTT. Translated: CAWTQGALRSEAFF.

The chain carries TRBV5-1 and TRBJ2-1; 11 nucleotides match TRBD1. Trimming cost V 4 bases and J 6 bases; bases outside gene matches: 6. This CDR3 spans 15 amino acids. In germline, CDR1 is SGHRS, CDR2 YFSETQ. Here the CDR3 reads CASSPTDRGLNEQFF. CDR3 sequence (DNA): TGCGCCAGCAGCCCAACGGACAGGGGGCTCAATGAGCAGTTCTTC.

This clone was seen a single time. The rearrangement links TRBV7-2 to TRBJ1-1; perhaps TRBD1 as D (5 bases). Trimming pared 4 bases from V and 0 bases from J, leaving 12 bases between. The CDR3 covers 15 residues. Germline values: CDR1 SGHTA, CDR2 FQGNSA. The CDR3, as DNA: TGTGCCAGCAGCTACCCCGGGGGAATGAACACTGAAGCTTTCTTT. Protein sequence: CASSYPGGMNTEAFF.

This clone was recorded a few times. The rearrangement joins TRBV7-9 to TRBJ1-2; D is perhaps TRBD1 (5 bases). Germline V lookup: CDR1 SEHNR, CDR2 FQNEAQ (reference sequence). The CDR3 runs 13 residues. V was cut by 1 base and J by 8 bases, with 11 bases left in between. The CDR3: CASSLDPGQGYTF. CDR3 DNA sequence: TGTGCCAGCAGCTTAGACCCAGGGCAAGGCTACACCTTC. The whole variable domain, remainder taken from reference TRBV7-9 and TRBJ1-2, is DTGVSQNPRHKITKRGQNVTFRCDPISEHNRLYWYRQTLGQGPEFLTYFQNEAQLEKSRLLSDRFSAERPKGSFSTLEIQRTEQGDSAMYLCASSLDPGQGYTFGSGTRLTVV.

Comments on this clone: The same CDR3 can be traced to other DNA sequences in this sample. This sequence joins TRBV19 and TRBJ1-6; D is uncertain. Germline-derived CDR1 and CDR2 are LNHDA and SQIVND (reference sequence). The CDR3 covers 13 residues. V dropped 8 bases and J dropped 7 bases, with 12 bases sitting between them. The CDR3 sequence: CASDRGTNSPLHF. CDR3 bases: TGTGCCAGTGATCGGGGTACCAATTCACCCCTCCACTTT. Together with reference TRBV19 and TRBJ1-6, the CDR3 gives the full variable domain: DGGITQSPKYLFRKEGQNVTLSCEQNLNHDAMYWYRQDPGQGLRLIYYSQIVNDFQKGDIAEGYSVSREKKESFPLTVTSAQKNPTAFYLCASDRGTNSPLHFGNGTRLTVT.

The chain combines TRBV5-1 with TRBJ1-1; D is perhaps TRBD1 (5 bases). V shed 3 bases and J shed 0 bases, with 12 bases lying between them. CDR1 and CDR2 from the germline V gene are SGHRS and YFSETQ. The CDR3 consists of 15 residues. CDR3 coding DNA: TGCGCCAGCAGCTCCGCCGGGGGGTTGAACACTGAAGCTTTCTTT. This codes for CASSSAGGLNTEAFF.

The V call is TRBV19, the J call TRBJ2-7, with D possibly being TRBD2 (6 bases). Trimming shortened V by 7 bases and J by 3 bases, and 10 bases separated the two germline ends. The germline gives CDR1 LNHDA, CDR2 SQIVND (reference sequence). The CDR3 has 12 amino acids. Here the CDR3 reads CASNTGDYEQYF. In nucleotides, the CDR3 is TGTGCCAGTAATACGGGGGACTACGAGCAGTACTTC.

The table lists this clone with a count of one. The chain carries TRBV6-1 and TRBJ1-1, with no clear D. This CDR3 has 14 residues. CDR1 and CDR2 (germline): MNHNS, SASEGT. V lost 0 bases and J lost 5, with 10 bases in between. CDR3 coding DNA: TGTGCCAGCAGTGAAGCGCCTACGTTTACTGAAGCTTTCTTT. This translates into CASSEAPTFTEAFF.

This chain uses TRBV30 with TRBJ1-4; a weak D match, TRBD1 (6 bases). V was cut by 0 bases and J by 4 bases, with 18 bases left in between. Per germline, CDR1 GTSNPN and CDR2 SVGIG (reference sequence). This CDR3 region has 17 residues. The CDR3 reads CAWSVRTGVGGNEKLFF. Written as DNA, the CDR3 is TGTGCCTGGAGTGTACGAACTGGTGTAGGGGGTAATGAAAAACTGTTTTTT.

V is TRBV3-1 (or the pseudogene TRBV3-2) and J is TRBJ2-7; the D is unclear. The CDR3 is 11 amino acids. The V gene's germline CDR1 is LGHDT and CDR2 YNNKEL (reference sequence). Deletions cut 2 bases from V and 5 bases from J, with 4 bases between. Here the CDR3 reads CASSQQDEQYF. CDR3 DNA sequence: TGTGCCAGCAGCCAACAGGACGAGCAGTACTTC.

The genes are TRBV18 and TRBJ1-4, with D perhaps TRBD1 (6 bases). This CDR3 is built from 15 residues. Trimming took 5 bases from V and 5 from J, leaving 15 bases between them. CDR1 KGHSH and CDR2 LQKENI come from the germline V gene. CDR3 nucleotide sequence: TGTGCCAGCTCATTGCAGACAGGAGACAATGAAAAACTGTTTTTT. Protein product: CASSLQTGDNEKLFF. Using reference TRBV18 and TRBJ1-4 for the parts outside the CDR3, the full variable domain is NAGVMQNPRHLVRRRGQEARLRCSPMKGHSHVYWYRQLPEEGLKFMVYLQKENIIDESGMPKERFSAEFPKEGPSILRIQQVVRGDSAAYFCASSLQTGDNEKLFFGSGTQLSVL.